This T cell receptor (beta chain) was identified during a study of cytomegalovirus exposure and HLA in healthy donors. PCR amplification relied on 60 Vbeta primers (plus 13 Jbeta primers). Some clones are missing from TCRdb's copy, which holds only in-frame ones; the method was immunoSEQ multiplex PCR. The sample records about 150,000 clones, around four fifths being singletons. About this clone: Its target is not known.

The trim removed 0 bases at V and 2 bases at J, leaving 1 base unmatched. The CDR3 spans 15 residues. Germline V gene data show CDR1 as SGDLS and CDR2 as YYNGEE. Study-level results: One variant, a missense change in DCLRE1C, was linked in a later analysis to TCR beta V- and J-gene trimming. A later analysis found that most CMV-associated TCR beta chains appeared HLA-restricted.

The receptor was derived from a male donor in good health and CMV-seronegative. The chain couples TRBV9 to TRBJ2-1, with 8 bases matching TRBD2. The sequenced sample consisted of PBMCs. CDR3 sequence: CASSVGGRTYNEQFF. For the CDR3, the DNA is TGTGCCAGCAGCGTAGGCGGGAGGACCTACAATGAGCAGTTCTTC.